Listed here are 8 T cell receptor beta chains from one sample, sequenced in a study of T-cell reconstitution after alpha-beta-depleted transplantation in children. Preparation of the TCRbeta library was carried out with unique molecular identifiers. TCRdb reanalysed the PCR reads using MiXCR and keeps one entry per CDR3 protein. Among roughly 82,000 distinct CDR3 sequences, roughly an eighth were seen once, and the ten largest hold about 26%. Sequenced material: PBMCs, mostly from graft donor cells, taken 180 days after TCRalphabeta/CD19-depleted stem cell transplant. The receptors were sampled from a male patient aged 2 to 9 who had a stem cell transplant for acute lymphoblastic leukemia, so the T cells may come from the graft donor.

In its sample, this clonotype was seen a few times. The chain employs TRBV15 and TRBJ2-5, with D unresolved. V shed 1 base and J shed 5 bases, with 8 bases lying between them. This CDR3 has 13 amino acids. CDR1 is LNHNV and CDR2 is YYDKDF in the germline V gene (reference sequence). DNA of the CDR3: TGTGCCACCAGCAGAGTAGGGATGGAGACCCAGTACTTC. Amino acids: CATSRVGMETQYF.

This clonotype was found a few times. The V call is TRBV7-7, the J call TRBJ1-1; D uncertain. The CDR3 is made up of 13 amino acids. V was shortened by 3 bases and J by 1 base, with 6 bases between the two germline ends. From germline, CDR1 is SSHAT and CDR2 FNYEAQ (reference sequence). The CDR3 region has the DNA TGTGCCAGCAGCTTTGGCGAGAACACTGAAGCTTTCTTT. Amino acid sequence: CASSFGENTEAFF.

This clonotype was seen only a few times. J is TRBJ2-7 and V is TRBV4-2, with D possibly being TRBD2 (5 bases). The V gene's germline CDR1 is LGHNA and CDR2 YNFKEQ. The CDR3 totals 15 residues. Trimming left V 0 bases short and J 2 bases short, with 11 bases between. The DNA of the CDR3 is TGTGCCAGCAGCCAAGATCAGAGAGGGCCCTACGAGCAGTACTTC. Translating it yields CASSQDQRGPYEQYF.

A few counts support this clonotype. The rearrangement joins TRBV2 to TRBJ2-2, with D perhaps matching TRBD1 (6 bases). The germline V and J ends were trimmed by 6 bases and 3 bases, with 11 bases remaining between them. Germline V gene lookup returns CDR1 SNHLY and CDR2 FYNNEI. The CDR3 runs 14 residues. CDR3 DNA: TGTGCCAGCAGAAAGCACAGGGACACCGGGGAGCTGTTTTTT. Its protein product is CASRKHRDTGELFF.

The rearrangement joins TRBV9 to TRBJ2-7; 9 nucleotides line up with TRBD1. J lost 2 bases, V lost 4 bases, and 7 bases had no gene match. CDR1 and CDR2 from the germline V gene are SGDLS and YYNGEE. This CDR3 comprises 15 residues. DNA for the CDR3: TGTGCCAGCAGCACGTCCGGGACAGGGCCCTACGAGCAGTACTTC. Residues: CASSTSGTGPYEQYF.

This clonotype was observed a handful of times. V gene TRBV5-1 combines with J gene TRBJ1-2; 11 positions agree with TRBD1. Trimming at V came to 4 bases and at J to 5 bases, leaving 7 bases not matched to a gene. There are 15 residues in the CDR3. Germline V gene sequence: CDR1 SGHRS, CDR2 YFSETQ. CDR3 in amino acids: CASSTQGQGAYGYTF. DNA for the CDR3: TGCGCCAGCAGCACACAAGGACAGGGGGCTTATGGCTACACCTTC.

The gene calls are TRBV5-1 and TRBJ1-2; 7 nucleotides align to TRBD1. With 5 bases clipped from V and 4 bases from J, the junction kept 8 bases outside the gene matches. This CDR3 is 14 amino acids long. CDR1 and CDR2 from the germline V gene are SGHRS and YFSETQ. CDR3 loop: CASSSTGNGYGYTF. In DNA form, the CDR3 reads TGCGCCAGCAGTTCGACAGGGAATGGCTATGGCTACACCTTC.

This clonotype showed up just a few times. The chain uses TRBV10-3 and TRBJ1-1; the D gene is possibly TRBD1 (5 bases). The CDR3 is 14 residues long. V was pared by 0 bases and J by 3 bases, with 8 bases between. Germline V gene data show CDR1 as ENHRY and CDR2 as SYGVKD. This CDR3 is CAISESRGDTEAFF. Here the CDR3 DNA reads TGTGCCATCAGTGAGTCGAGGGGTGACACTGAAGCTTTCTTT.